This paragraph covers one T cell receptor (beta chain) sequence. The record originates from a study of cytomegalovirus exposure and HLA in healthy donors. Healthy bone marrow donors made up the donors. The CDR3 totals 14 residues. V was pared by 6 bases and J by 3 bases, with 12 bases between. Germline lookup yields CDR1 SEHNR and CDR2 FQNEAQ (reference sequence). Primers: 60 Vbeta forward and 13 Jbeta reverse. Clones were read by immunoSEQ multiplex PCR, and TCRdb kept only the in-frame ones, dropping some. This sample has about 130,000 clones; roughly three quarters occur once, and the top ten carry around 2%.

J is TRBJ1-5 and V is TRBV7-9; a weak D match, TRBD1 (6 bases). The TCR originated in a man aged 25-45 years in good health and CMV-seronegative. Sequencing was carried out using PBMCs. CDR3 amino acids: CASSQDRYNQPQHF. DNA for the CDR3: TGTGCCAGCAGTCAGGACAGATACAATCAGCCCCAGCATTTT.